This T cell receptor beta chain comes out of a study of T cell responses to AZD1222 COVID-19 vaccine. Libraries were prepared by immunoSEQ multiplex PCR; TCRdb keeps only in-frame clonotypes and omits some of them. The table records about 130,000 clones, about nine tenths of them present only once. With 5 bases removed from V and 7 bases from J, the gap between germline ends came to 15 bases. Germline V gives CDR1 SGHTA, CDR2 FQGNSA. The CDR3 runs to 13 residues. This chain connects TRBV7-2 to TRBJ2-7; a possible D gene is TRBD1 (5 bases). The sequences come from peripheral blood, collected on day 0 of AZD1222 vaccination. This TCR was sampled from an adult in good health. The CDR3 sequence: CASSQGRVREQYF. The CDR3 region has the DNA TGTGCCAGCAGCCAGGGTCGGGTCAGAGAGCAGTACTTC. The complete variable domain, with remaining parts taken from reference TRBV7-2 and TRBJ2-7, reads GAGVSQSPSNKVTEKGKDVELRCDPISGHTALYWYRQSLGQGLEFLIYFQGNSAPDKSGLPSDRFSAERTGGSVSTLTIQRTQQEDSAVYLCASSQGRVREQYFGPGTRLTVT.